Many counts were recorded for the clone carrying this T cell receptor beta chain. The antigen is unknown. The V gene's germline CDR1 is MNHEY and CDR2 SVGEGT. This CDR3 comprises 17 residues. The V end was cut by 3 bases, the J end by 2 bases, with 17 bases between. This sample was included in a study of T cell repertoires in cytomegalovirus infection. Study information: Evidence of both CMV infection and a matching HLA type came from public TCR beta signatures. Study-wide findings and caveats: The response measured ex vivo was dominated by TCR beta clonotypes (HLA-C-restricted and CMV-specific).

Each CDR3 protein gets one entry after TCRdb re-called the reads with MiXCR. The sample holds fewer than 250,000 distinct CDR3 sequences, approximately 13% seen once. The sequenced sample consisted of PBMCs. This receptor was identified in a human donor in good health (CMV status not recorded). Some clones in this sample may be carry-over from other donors' samples. The chain recombines TRBV6-2 or TRBV6-3 with TRBJ1-3; maybe TRBD1 (5 bases). The CDR3 spells CASSYLPQDSTGNTIYF. CDR3 DNA: TGTGCCAGCAGTTATCTTCCACAGGATTCAACTGGAAACACCATATATTTT.